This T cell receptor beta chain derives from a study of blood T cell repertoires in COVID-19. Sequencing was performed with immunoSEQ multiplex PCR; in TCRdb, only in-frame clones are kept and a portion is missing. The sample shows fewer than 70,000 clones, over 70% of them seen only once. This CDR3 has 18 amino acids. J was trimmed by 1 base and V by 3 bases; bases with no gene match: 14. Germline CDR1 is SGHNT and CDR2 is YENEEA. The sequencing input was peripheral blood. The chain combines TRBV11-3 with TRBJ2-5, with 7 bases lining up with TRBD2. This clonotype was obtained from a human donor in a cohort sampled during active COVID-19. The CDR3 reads CASSFTPFARGSQETQYF. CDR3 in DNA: TGTGCCAGCAGCTTCACACCTTTCGCGCGGGGGAGCCAAGAGACCCAGTACTTC.